This T cell receptor beta chain stems from a study of blood T cell repertoires in COVID-19 (dated by TCRdb to the early 2020s). For the study in its entirety: Samples covering the acute and convalescent phases of COVID-19 were provided by collaborators in the United States, Italy and Spain. The prospective study material was composed of cDNA or gDNA derived from T cells, B-cell-depleted T cells, or PBMCs. The dataset comprised deeply sampled blood TCRbeta repertoires from subjects exposed to, actively infected with, or recovered from COVID-19. The repertoires were made available in a free public database intended to serve as a resource for research on the immune response to SARS-CoV-2. Samples were obtained from the ongoing ImmuneRACE study (first 160 participants) and from some 1,200 subjects provided by 6 global collaborators. Nearly every sample came with metadata listing a de-identified subject ID, COVID-19 status, age in years and sex. Where available, HLA class I and class II types were obtained from metadata supplied by the sample provider rather than from assay-based typing. Overall study outcomes, separate from this receptor: How much clinical and demographic metadata was included differed by source and by participant, and the metadata was provided uncurated.

Relative to germline, V is 1 base shorter and J is 5 bases shorter, with 18 bases between their ends. The CDR3 runs 17 residues from the cysteine to the phenylalanine. Just the 51-base CDR3 DNA is kept, in frame starting at base 1. CDR1 MGHDK and CDR2 SYGVNS are derived from the germline V gene. A note on this clone: The specificity of this receptor is unknown. There are no base qualities to consult, and no much larger clone falls within one base.

Collaborating institutions collected whole blood in K2EDTA tubes following their own protocols. For TCRbeta analysis, collaborators shipped samples as frozen whole blood, isolated PBMCs, or DNA extracted from either of those sample types. TCRbeta CDR3 regions were amplified from genomic DNA by means of the immunoSEQ Assay, a bias-controlled multiplex PCR. On the authors' methods: The number of nucleated cells in each sample was estimated from the amplification of reference gene primers within the assay. Sequence reads were collapsed and filtered to measure the absolute abundance of every unique TCRbeta CDR3 rearrangement. Productive Simpson clonality was computed per sample as the square root of Simpson's diversity index over productive rearrangements. TCRdb took this table from immuneACCESS and kept in-frame rearrangements with V and J called. Such tables lack part of the clones; where checked against another copy, unresolved V genes explain under half of the gap, and the rest is unexplained. V and J calls and clone size are copied from that table; D and trimming were computed from the DNA. In this sample the table shows 70,000 to 90,000 clones, 74% of which occur a single time. Just over 2.5% of the sample goes to the ten largest clones.

Recombination joined TRBV25-1 with TRBJ2-1, and TRBD1 may be the D gene, going by 8 matching bases. The sequence was obtained from a human donor with acute or convalescent COVID-19. The donor label of this sample is uncertain. Material: peripheral blood. The DNA sequence is as follows: TGTGCCAGCAGTGAATCCCCAGGACAGGGAGGGAACAATGAGCAGTTCTTC. Translated, it gives CASSESPGQGGNNEQFF.